Shown below are 2 T cell receptor beta chains from a single sample sequenced in a study of blood T cell repertoires in COVID-19. Measured with immunoSEQ multiplex PCR; TCRdb has only the in-frame clones, and not every one. Here the sample spans 90,000 to 100,000 clones, around 82% being singletons. Sequences were obtained from peripheral blood. The receptors shown here come from a man aged 60 to 75 with acute or convalescent COVID-19.

The chain recombines TRBV19 with TRBJ2-7; TRBD1 agrees at 7 bases. CDR1 LNHDA and CDR2 SQIVND come from the germline V gene (reference sequence). V lost 3 bases, J lost 5 bases, and 10 bases stayed unmatched. The CDR3 loop spans 15 amino acids. The CDR3: CASSIGTGAGHEQYF. CDR3 in DNA: TGTGCCAGTAGTATCGGAACAGGGGCCGGCCACGAGCAGTACTTC.

This sequence joins TRBV28 and TRBJ2-3, with 8 bases fitting TRBD1. The V segment lost 4 bases and the J segment 2 bases; nucleotides outside the gene matches: 2. The CDR3 extends over 14 amino acids. The germline gives CDR1 MDHEN, CDR2 SYDVKM. The DNA of the CDR3 is TGTGCCAGCAGTTCGGGACAGGTCACAGATACGCAGTATTTT. Translated: CASSSGQVTDTQYF.